This T cell receptor (beta chain) was found in a study of T cell responses to AZD1222 COVID-19 vaccine. CDR3 length equals 14 residues. The germline gives CDR1 SNHLY, CDR2 FYNNEI. V was pared by 6 bases and J by 0 bases, with 4 bases of the junction left unmatched. Repertoires were generated with immunoSEQ multiplex PCR, while TCRdb's copy carries only in-frame clones and drops some. The repertoire holds 130,000 to 150,000 clones, with around 89% as singletons. This specimen was peripheral blood, taken on day 0 of AZD1222 vaccination. The sequence came from an adult in good health. The J gene is TRBJ2-7, the V gene TRBV2, with TRBD2 matching over 8 bases. CDR3 sequence (DNA): TGTGCCAGCAGCGAGACTAGCGCCTCCTACGAGCAGTACTTC. Residues: CASSETSASYEQYF.